The clone carrying this T cell receptor beta chain showed up just once. MiXCR was run by TCRdb on the PCR reads, yielding one entry per CDR3 protein. The table shows about 11,000 distinct CDR3 sequences, with less than 70% occurring only once. The data were obtained in a study of tumor-infiltrating lymphocytes in oesophageal squamous cell carcinoma. J gave up 7 bases and V 2 bases, and 4 bases lay outside the gene matches. The CDR3 is 14 residues long. The receptor was isolated from a male donor with esophageal squamous cell carcinoma. Sequenced sample: esophageal tumor tissue. The V call is TRBV12-3 or TRBV12-4, the J call TRBJ2-1; the match to TRBD1 covers 8 bases. The CDR3 spells CASSLQGARNEQFF. In DNA, the CDR3 is TGTGCCAGCAGTTTACAGGGGGCGAGGAATGAGCAGTTCTTC.